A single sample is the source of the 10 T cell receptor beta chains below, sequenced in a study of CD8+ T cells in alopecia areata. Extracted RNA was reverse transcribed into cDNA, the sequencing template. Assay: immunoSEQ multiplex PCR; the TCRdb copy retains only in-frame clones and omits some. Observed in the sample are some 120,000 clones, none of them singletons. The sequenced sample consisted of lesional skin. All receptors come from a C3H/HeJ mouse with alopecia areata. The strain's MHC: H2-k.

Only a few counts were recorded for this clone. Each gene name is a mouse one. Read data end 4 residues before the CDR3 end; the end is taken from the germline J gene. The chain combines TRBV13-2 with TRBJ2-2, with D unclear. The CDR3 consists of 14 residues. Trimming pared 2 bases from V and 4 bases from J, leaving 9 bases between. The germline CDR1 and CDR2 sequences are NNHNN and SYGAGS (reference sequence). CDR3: CASGERVSTGQLYF. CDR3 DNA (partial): TGTGCCAGCGGTGAAAGGGTTAGCACCGGG.

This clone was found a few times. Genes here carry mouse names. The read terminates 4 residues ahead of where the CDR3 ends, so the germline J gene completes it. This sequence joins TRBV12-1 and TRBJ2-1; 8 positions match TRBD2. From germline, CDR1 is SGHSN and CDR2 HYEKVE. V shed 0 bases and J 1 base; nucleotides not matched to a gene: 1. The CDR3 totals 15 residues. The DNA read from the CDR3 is TGTGCCAGCTCTCTCGCTGGGGGGAACTATGCT. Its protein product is CASSLAGGNYA. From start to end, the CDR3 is CASSLAGGNYAEQFF.

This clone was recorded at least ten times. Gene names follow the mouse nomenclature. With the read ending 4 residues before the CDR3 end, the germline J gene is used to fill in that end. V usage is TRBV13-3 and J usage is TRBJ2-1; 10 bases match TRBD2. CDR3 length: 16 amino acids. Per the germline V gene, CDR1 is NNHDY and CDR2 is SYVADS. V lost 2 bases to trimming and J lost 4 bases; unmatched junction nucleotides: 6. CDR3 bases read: TGTGCCAGCAGTGACTGGGGGGGCGCCGAATATGCT. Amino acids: CASSDWGGAEYA. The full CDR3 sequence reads CASSDWGGAEYAEQFF.

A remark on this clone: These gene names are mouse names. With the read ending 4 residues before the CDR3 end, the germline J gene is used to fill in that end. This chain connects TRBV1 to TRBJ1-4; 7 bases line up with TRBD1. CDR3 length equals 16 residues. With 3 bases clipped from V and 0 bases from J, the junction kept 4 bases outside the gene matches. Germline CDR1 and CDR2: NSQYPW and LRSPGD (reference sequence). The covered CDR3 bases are TGCACCTGCAGTGCCCGGACAGGAATTTCCAACGAA. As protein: CTCSARTGISNE. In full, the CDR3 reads CTCSARTGISNERLFF.

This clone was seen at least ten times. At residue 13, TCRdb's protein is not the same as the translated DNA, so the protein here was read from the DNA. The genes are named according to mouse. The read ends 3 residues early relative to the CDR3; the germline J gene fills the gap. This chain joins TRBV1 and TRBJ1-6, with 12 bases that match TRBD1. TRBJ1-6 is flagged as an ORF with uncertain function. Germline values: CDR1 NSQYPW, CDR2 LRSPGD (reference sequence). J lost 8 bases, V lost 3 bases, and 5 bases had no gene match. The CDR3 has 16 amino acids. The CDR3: CTCSAGDRGRDSPLYF. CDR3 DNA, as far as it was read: TGCACCTGCAGTGCGGGGGACAGGGGGCGCGATTCGCCC.

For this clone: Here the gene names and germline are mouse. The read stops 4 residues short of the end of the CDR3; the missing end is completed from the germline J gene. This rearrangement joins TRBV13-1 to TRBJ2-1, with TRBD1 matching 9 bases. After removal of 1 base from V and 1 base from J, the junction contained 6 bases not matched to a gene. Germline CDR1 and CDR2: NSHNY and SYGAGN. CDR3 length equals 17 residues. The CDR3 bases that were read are TGTGCCAGCAGTGATTGGGGACAGGGAGGGAACTATGCT. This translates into CASSDWGQGGNYA. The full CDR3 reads CASSDWGQGGNYAEQFF.

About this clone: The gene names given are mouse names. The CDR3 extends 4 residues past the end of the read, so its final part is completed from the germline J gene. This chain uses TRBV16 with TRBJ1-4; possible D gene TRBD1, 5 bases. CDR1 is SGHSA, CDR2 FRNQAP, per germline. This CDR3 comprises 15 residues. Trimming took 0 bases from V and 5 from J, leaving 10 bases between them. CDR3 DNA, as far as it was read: TGTGCAAGCAGCTTAGATAAGGGGAAAAACGAA. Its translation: CASSLDKGKNE. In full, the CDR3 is CASSLDKGKNERLFF.

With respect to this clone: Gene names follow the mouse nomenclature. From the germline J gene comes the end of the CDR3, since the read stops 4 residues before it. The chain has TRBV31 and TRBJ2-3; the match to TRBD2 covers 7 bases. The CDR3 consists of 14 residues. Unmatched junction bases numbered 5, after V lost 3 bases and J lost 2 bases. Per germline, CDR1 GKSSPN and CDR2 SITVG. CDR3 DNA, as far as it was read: TGTGCCTGGAGCGACTGGGAGGATGCAGAA. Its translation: CAWSDWEDAE. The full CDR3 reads CAWSDWEDAETLYF.

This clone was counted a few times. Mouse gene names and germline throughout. The sequenced part of the CDR3 DNA is TGTGCCAGCAGTGATCTGGGGGCCCACACCGGG. Its protein product is CASSDLGAHTG. The CDR3, in full, reads CASSDLGAHTGQLYF. The rearrangement links TRBV13-3 to TRBJ2-2, with D maybe TRBD2 (7 bases). The DNA ends 4 residues before the CDR3 does, and the rest of the CDR3 is filled in from the germline J gene. The V gene lost 1 base and the J gene lost 3 bases, with 10 bases spanning the gap. Germline CDR1 and CDR2: NNHDY and SYVADS. The CDR3 covers 15 residues.

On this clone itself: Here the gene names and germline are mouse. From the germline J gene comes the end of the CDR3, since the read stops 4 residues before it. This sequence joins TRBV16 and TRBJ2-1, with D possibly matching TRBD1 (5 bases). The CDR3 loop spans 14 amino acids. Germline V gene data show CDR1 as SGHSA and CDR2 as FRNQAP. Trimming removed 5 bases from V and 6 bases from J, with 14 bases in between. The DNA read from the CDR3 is TGTGCAAGCAGCCCCCCACCAGGGAGTGCT. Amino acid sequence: CASSPPPGSA. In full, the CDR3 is CASSPPPGSAEQFF.